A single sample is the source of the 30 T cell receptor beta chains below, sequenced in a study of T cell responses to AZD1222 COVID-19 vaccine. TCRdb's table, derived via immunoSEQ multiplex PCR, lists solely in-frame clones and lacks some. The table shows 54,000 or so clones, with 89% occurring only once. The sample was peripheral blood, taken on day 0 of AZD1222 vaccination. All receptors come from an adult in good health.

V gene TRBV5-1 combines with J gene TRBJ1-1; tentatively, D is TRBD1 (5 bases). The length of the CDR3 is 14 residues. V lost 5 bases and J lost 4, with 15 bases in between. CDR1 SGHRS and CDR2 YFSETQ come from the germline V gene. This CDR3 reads CASRYTGGVTEAFF. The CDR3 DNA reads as TGCGCCAGCAGATACACTGGGGGGGTCACTGAAGCTTTCTTT.

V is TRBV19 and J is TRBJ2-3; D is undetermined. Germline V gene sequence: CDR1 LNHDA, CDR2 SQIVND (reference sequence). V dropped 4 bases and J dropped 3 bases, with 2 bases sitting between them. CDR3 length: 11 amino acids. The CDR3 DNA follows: TGTGCCAGTAGTAGAACAGATACGCAGTATTTT. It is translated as CASSRTDTQYF. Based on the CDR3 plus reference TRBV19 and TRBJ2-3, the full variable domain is DGGITQSPKYLFRKEGQNVTLSCEQNLNHDAMYWYRQDPGQGLRLIYYSQIVNDFQKGDIAEGYSVSREKKESFPLTVTSAQKNPTAFYLCASSRTDTQYFGPGTRLTVL.

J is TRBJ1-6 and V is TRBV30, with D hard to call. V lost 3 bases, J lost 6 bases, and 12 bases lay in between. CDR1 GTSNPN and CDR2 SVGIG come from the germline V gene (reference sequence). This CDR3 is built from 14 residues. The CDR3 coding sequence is TGTGCCTGGAGGGGGTCTGGTTTTAATTCACCCCTCCACTTT. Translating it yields CAWRGSGFNSPLHF. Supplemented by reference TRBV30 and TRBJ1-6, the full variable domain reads SQTIHQWPATLVQPVGSPLSLECTVEGTSNPNLYWYRQAAGRGLQLLFYSVGIGQISSEVPQNLSASRPQDRQFILSSKKLLLSDSGFYLCAWRGSGFNSPLHFGNGTRLTVT.

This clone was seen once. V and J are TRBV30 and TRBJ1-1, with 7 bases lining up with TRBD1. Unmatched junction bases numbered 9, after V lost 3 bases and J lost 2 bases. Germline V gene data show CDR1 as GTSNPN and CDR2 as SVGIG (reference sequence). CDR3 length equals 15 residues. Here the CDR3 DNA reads TGTGCCTGGAGGGAGGCGGACAGGCTTAACACTGAAGCTTTCTTT. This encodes CAWREADRLNTEAFF.

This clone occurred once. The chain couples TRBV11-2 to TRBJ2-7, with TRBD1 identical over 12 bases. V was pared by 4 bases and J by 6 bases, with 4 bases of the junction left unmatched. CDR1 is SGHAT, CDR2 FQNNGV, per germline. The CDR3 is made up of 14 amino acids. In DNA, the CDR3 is TGTGCCAGCAGCTCCCGGGACAGGGGGCTCGAGCAGTACTTC. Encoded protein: CASSSRDRGLEQYF.

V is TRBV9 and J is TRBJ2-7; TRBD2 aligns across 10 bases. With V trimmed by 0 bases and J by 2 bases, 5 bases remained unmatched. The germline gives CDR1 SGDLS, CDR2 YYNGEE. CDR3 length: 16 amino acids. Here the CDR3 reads CASSVAGTSVTYEQYF. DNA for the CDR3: TGTGCCAGCAGCGTAGCAGGGACTAGCGTAACCTACGAGCAGTACTTC.

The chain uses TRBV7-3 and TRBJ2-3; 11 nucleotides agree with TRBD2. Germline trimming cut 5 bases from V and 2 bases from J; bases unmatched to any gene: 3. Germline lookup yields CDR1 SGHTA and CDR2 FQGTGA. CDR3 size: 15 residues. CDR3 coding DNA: TGTGCCAGCAGCCCACTAGCGGGGGACACAGATACGCAGTATTTT. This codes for CASSPLAGDTDTQYF.

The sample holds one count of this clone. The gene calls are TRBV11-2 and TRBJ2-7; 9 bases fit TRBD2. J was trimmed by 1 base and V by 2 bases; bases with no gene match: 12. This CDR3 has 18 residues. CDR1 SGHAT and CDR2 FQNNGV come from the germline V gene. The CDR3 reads CASSLQSGRLTGSYEQYF. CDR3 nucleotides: TGTGCCAGCAGCTTACAAAGCGGGAGGTTAACAGGGTCCTACGAGCAGTACTTC.

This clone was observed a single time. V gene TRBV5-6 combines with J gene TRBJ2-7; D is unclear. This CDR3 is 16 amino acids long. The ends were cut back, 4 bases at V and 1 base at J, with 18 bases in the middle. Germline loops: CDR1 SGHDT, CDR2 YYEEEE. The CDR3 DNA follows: TGTGCCAGCAGCGGCGGACCGAACCTACTTTCCTACGAGCAGTACTTC. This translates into CASSGGPNLLSYEQYF.

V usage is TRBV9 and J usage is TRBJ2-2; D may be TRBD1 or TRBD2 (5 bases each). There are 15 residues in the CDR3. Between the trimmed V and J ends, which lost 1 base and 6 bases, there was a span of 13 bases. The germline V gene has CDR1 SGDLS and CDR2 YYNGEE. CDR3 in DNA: TGTGCCAGCAGCGTAACCGGGACCGCCTCCGGGGAGCTGTTTTTT. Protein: CASSVTGTASGELFF.

The CDR3 is CASSLSAVTNEKLFF. CDR3 nucleotide sequence: TGTGCCAGTAGTCTCTCCGCGGTGACTAATGAAAAACTGTTTTTT. The chain links TRBV19 to TRBJ1-4; D unresolved. The germline gives CDR1 LNHDA, CDR2 SQIVND (reference sequence). Trimming cost V 5 bases and J 2 bases, with 12 bases left between them. This CDR3 comprises 15 residues.

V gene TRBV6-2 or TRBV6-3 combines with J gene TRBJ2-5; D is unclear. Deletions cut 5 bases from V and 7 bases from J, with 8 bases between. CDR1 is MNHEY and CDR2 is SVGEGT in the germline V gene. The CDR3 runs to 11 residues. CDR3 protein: CASSPGGTQYF. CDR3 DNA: TGTGCCAGCAGTCCCGGTGGGACCCAGTACTTC.

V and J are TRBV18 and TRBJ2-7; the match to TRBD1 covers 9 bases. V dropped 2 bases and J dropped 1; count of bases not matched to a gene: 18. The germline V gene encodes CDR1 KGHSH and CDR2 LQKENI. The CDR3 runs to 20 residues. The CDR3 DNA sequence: TGTGCCAGCTCACCAGTTTCCCGCCCGGCCGGGACAGGGAAATCCTACGAGCAGTACTTC. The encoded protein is CASSPVSRPAGTGKSYEQYF.

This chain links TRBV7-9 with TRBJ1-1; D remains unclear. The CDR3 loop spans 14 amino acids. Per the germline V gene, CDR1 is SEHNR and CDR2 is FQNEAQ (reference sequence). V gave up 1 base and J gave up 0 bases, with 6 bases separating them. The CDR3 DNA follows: TGTGCCAGCAGCTTAGACACAATGAACACTGAAGCTTTCTTT. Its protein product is CASSLDTMNTEAFF.

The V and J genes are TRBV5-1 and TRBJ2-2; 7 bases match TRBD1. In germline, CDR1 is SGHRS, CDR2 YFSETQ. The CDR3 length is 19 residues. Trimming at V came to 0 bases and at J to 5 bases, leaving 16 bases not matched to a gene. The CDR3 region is CASSLDFLAGGVRTGELFF. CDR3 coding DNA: TGCGCCAGCAGCTTGGATTTCCTGGCAGGGGGTGTTAGGACCGGGGAGCTGTTTTTT.

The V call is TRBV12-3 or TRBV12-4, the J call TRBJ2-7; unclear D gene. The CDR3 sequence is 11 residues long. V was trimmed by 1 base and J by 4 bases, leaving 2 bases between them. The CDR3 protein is CASSLGYEQYF. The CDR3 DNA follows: TGTGCCAGCAGTTTAGGGTACGAGCAGTACTTC.

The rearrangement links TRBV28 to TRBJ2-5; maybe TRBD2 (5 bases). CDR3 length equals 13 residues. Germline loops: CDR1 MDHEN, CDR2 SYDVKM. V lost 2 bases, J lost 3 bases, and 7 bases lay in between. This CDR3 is CASSLGREETQYF. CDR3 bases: TGTGCCAGCAGTTTAGGGCGGGAAGAGACCCAGTACTTC.

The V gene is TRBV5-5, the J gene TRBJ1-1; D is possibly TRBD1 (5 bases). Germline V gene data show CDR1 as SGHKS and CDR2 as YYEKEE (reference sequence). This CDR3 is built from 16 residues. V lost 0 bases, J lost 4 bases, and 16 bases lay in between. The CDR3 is CASSLGAPREATEAFF. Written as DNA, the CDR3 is TGTGCCAGCAGCTTGGGCGCCCCCAGGGAAGCCACTGAAGCTTTCTTT.

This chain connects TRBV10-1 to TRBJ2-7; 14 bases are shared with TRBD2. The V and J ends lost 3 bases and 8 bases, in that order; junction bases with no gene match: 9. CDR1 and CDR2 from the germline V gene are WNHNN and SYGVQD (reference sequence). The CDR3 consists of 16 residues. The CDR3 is CASSDTGTSGRRQQYF. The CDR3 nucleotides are TGCGCCAGCAGTGATACCGGGACTAGCGGGAGAAGGCAGCAGTACTTC.

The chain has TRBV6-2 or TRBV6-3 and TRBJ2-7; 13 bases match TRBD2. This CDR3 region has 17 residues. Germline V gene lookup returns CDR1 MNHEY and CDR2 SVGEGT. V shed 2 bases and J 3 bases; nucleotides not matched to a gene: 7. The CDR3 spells CASSYPPGTSGNYEQYF. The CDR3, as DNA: TGTGCCAGCAGTTACCCGCCCGGGACTAGCGGGAACTACGAGCAGTACTTC.

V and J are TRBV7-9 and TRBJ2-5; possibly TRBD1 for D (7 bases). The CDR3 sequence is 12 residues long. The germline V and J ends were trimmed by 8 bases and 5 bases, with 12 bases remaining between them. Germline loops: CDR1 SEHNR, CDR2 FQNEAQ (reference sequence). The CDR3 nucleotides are TGTGCCAGCGCAGGGGGGCATGAGACCCAGTACTTC. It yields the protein CASAGGHETQYF. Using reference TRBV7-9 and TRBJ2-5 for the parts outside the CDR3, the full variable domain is DTGVSQNPRHKITKRGQNVTFRCDPISEHNRLYWYRQTLGQGPEFLTYFQNEAQLEKSRLLSDRFSAERPKGSFSTLEIQRTEQGDSAMYLCASAGGHETQYFGPGTRLLVL.

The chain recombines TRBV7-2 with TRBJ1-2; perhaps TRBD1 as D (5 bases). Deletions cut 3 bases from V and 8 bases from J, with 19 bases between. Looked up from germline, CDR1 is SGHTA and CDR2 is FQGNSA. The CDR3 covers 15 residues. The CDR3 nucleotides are TGTGCCAGCAGCTTTGGCATGGACACCCGGAAGGGCTACACCTTC. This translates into CASSFGMDTRKGYTF.

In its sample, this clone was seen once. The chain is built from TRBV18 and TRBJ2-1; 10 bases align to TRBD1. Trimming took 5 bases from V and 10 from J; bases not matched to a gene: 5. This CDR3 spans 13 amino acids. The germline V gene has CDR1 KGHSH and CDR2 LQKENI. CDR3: CASSNDRGREQFF. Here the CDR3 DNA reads TGTGCCAGCTCAAATGACAGGGGGCGGGAGCAGTTCTTC. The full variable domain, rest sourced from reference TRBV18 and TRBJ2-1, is NAGVMQNPRHLVRRRGQEARLRCSPMKGHSHVYWYRQLPEEGLKFMVYLQKENIIDESGMPKERFSAEFPKEGPSILRIQQVVRGDSAAYFCASSNDRGREQFFGPGTRLTVL.

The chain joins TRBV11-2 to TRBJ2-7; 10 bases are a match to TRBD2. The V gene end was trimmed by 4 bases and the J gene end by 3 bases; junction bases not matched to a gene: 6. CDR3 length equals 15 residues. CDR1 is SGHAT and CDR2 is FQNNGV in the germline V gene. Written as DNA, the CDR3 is TGTGCCAGCAGCTCTCTAGCGGGAGTAGGCTACGAGCAGTACTTC. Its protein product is CASSSLAGVGYEQYF.

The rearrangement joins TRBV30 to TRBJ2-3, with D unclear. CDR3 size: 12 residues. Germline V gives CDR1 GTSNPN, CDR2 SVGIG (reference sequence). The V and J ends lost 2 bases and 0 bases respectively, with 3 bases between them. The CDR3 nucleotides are TGTGCCTGGAGTCCGAGCACAGATACGCAGTATTTT. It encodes CAWSPSTDTQYF.

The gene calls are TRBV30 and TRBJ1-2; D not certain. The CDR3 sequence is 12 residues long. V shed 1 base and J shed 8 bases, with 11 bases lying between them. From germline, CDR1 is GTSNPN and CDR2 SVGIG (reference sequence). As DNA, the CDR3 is TGTGCCTGGAGTGGGGGAGAGAGAGGCTACACCTTC. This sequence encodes CAWSGGERGYTF.

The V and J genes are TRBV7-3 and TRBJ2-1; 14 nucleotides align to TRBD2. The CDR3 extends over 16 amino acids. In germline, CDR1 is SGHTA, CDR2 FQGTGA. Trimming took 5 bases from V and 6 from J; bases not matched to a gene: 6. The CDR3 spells CASSVGTSGSGNEQFF. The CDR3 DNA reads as TGTGCCAGCAGCGTAGGGACTAGCGGGAGTGGCAATGAGCAGTTCTTC.

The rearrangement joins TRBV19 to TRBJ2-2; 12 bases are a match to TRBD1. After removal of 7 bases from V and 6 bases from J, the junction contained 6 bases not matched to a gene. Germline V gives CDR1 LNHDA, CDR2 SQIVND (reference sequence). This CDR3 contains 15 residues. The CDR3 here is CASIPGTGGSGELFF. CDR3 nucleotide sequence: TGTGCCAGTATCCCCGGGACAGGGGGCTCCGGGGAGCTGTTTTTT.

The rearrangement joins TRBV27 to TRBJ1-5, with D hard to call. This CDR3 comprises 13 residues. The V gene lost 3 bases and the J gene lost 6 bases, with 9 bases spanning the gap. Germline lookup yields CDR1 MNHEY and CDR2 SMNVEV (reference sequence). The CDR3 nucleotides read TGTGCCAGCAGTTTCACGGGAGGTCAGCCCCAGCATTTT. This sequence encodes CASSFTGGQPQHF.

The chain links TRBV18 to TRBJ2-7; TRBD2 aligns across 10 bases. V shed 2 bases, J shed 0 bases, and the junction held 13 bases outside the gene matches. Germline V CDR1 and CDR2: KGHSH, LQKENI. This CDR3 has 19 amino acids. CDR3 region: CASSPFSLLAGRSSYEQYF. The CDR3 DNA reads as TGTGCCAGCTCACCATTCTCATTACTAGCGGGGCGAAGCTCCTACGAGCAGTACTTC.